This TCR beta chain appears in the sequencing data of a study of identical twins (TCRdb year 2016). For context, the study as a whole: TCR alpha and beta repertoires from monozygotic twins, unrelated adults of various ages and cord blood were deep-sequenced to test whether fetal clonotypes persist. To rule out contamination, the twin experiments were replicated at different times with different library preparation protocols. On the study overall, not on this receptor specifically: Out-of-frame TCR alpha sequences shared between twins showed an excess of low generation-probability sequences compared with coincidental sharing between unrelated individuals. Abundant cord blood beta clonotypes had fewer insertions, young adult naive repertoires showed a similar but weaker trend, and memory repertoires showed no such trend. Conclusions relied on cross-sectional statistical analysis, since the same donors could not be followed over many years. In beta out-of-frame sequences, excess twin sharing was weaker, because having fewer shared sequences lowered the signal-to-noise ratio. Out-of-frame TCR alpha sharing in monozygotic twins was systematically underestimated by recombination models, whereas sharing between unrelated individuals was in agreement with the recombination models. Zero-insertion analyses could be partly confounded by invariant T cells such as MAIT and iNKT, although diverse VJ usage argued against such confounding for most clonotypes.

CDR1 and CDR2 are read off the germline V gene (reference sequence) as LNHDA and SQIVND. The CDR3 measures 14 amino acids from cysteine to phenylalanine. The entry retains the CDR3 DNA only, 42 bases that are in frame from base 1. All donors were healthy Caucasians. Three pairs of female monozygotic twins, all aged roughly 18 to 30 years, made up the twin cohort. Positive isolation kits from Invitrogen were used to isolate CD4+ and CD8+ T cell populations. To prepare the library, 5' RACE was applied. TCRdb names Illumina HiSeq 2000 as the instrument used. A universal primer binding site was added through template switching, and the final cDNA carried a unique molecular identifier so that TCR cDNA molecules could be counted accurately. Specific primers in the conserved constant-segment region were used to synthesize first-strand cDNA for the TCR alpha and beta chains. To control for contamination, every cDNA library carried two barcodes: a SMART-Mk sample barcode plus Illumina barcodes. TruSeq adapter sequences and Illumina sample barcodes were added in two successive PCR steps. The TCR alpha and beta cDNA libraries were sequenced on the Illumina HiSeq platform using custom primers. The authors' pipeline ran thus. Unique molecular identifiers were extracted from raw reads with MiGEC, and CDR3 positions were determined with MiXCR. Recombination models were inferred per individual with the repgenHMM and IGoR tools using an EM algorithm. Shared clonotypes were analyzed with the tcR package in R, and sharing was normalized by the product of cloneset sizes. To study raw recombination without the effects of thymic and clonal selection, out-of-frame nonproductive sequences were analyzed. The public reads were reprocessed in TCRdb via fastp at Q25 and MiXCR, keeping in-frame beta chains. Identical CDR3 proteins give one entry, which carries the most common genes and DNA. TCRdb's processing, not the authors' own work, is the source of the V and J calls. For this sample the table gives around 450,000 distinct CDR3 sequences, of which over 12% were detected only once. The ten largest clones add up to roughly 0.5% of the sample.

Remarks on this clonotype: Its antigen is still unknown. An end of the junction differs from the germline gene, which may be a read error.

The sample also formed part of further work on yellow fever vaccine responses in identical twins. The second study's paper adds: According to the authors, in identical twins the way T cells responded to vaccination appeared partly convergent and partly personalized. In identical twins, the study followed T cell clones that responded to the vaccine with precision.

The source material was CD4+ T cells sorted from blood. This clonotype was sampled from a woman under 30 in good health. The chain was built from TRBV19 and TRBJ2-7; no D gene call is confident. The CDR3 loop reads CASSIDSYAYEQYF. The DNA reads TGTGCCAGCAGTATTGATTCTTACGCCTACGAGCAGTACTTC. Supplemented by the reference TRBV19 and TRBJ2-7 proteins around the CDR3, the complete variable domain is DGGITQSPKYLFRKEGQNVTLSCEQNLNHDAMYWYRQDPGQGLRLIYYSQIVNDFQKGDIAEGYSVSREKKESFPLTVTSAQKNPTAFYLCASSIDSYAYEQYFGPGTRLTVT.